The T cell receptor (beta chain) described here comes from a study of shared clonotypes between healthy human individuals. Study-level results: Non-shared clonotypes displayed generation probabilities falling below those of clonotypes present in all four donors.

Germline CDR1 reads MNHEY; CDR2 reads SMNVEV (reference sequence). After removal of 0 bases from V and 0 bases from J, the junction contained 14 bases not matched to a gene. The CDR3 totals 21 residues. Samples underwent the assay at deep level. Some 32,000 T cell genomes, or roughly 200 ng DNA, went into the sorted-subset replicate PCRs. How the authors handled the data: Filtering differed for immunoSEQ, which gave only junction sequences without quality scores. TCRdb's table, derived via immunoSEQ multiplex PCR, lists solely in-frame clones and lacks some. V and J calls and clone size are those listed in that table; D and trimming were worked out from the DNA. The profile covers over 300,000 clones, with around 86% appearing a single time and about 16% taken by the ten largest. With regard to this clone: The antigen is not known.

The chain links TRBV27 to TRBJ2-4; 10 bases fit TRBD2. Sequenced input: memory CD8+ T cells sorted from blood. Indicated subset: CD45RO+ cells pooled with CCR7-negative TemRA cells. The receptor was derived from a man aged 18 to 29 in good health. The CDR3 protein is CASSLSGLAASKKLAKNIQYF. CDR3 bases: TGTGCCAGCAGTTTATCAGGACTAGCGGCAAGCAAGAAACTAGCCAAAAACATTCAGTACTTC.